The present T cell receptor beta chain was sequenced within a study of OX40 agonist ivuxolimab in advanced cancers. The CDR3 is made up of 15 amino acids. Trimming cost V 8 bases and J 5 bases, with 18 bases left between them. The germline gives CDR1 SEHNR, CDR2 FQNEAQ (reference sequence). Clones were sequenced by immunoSEQ multiplex PCR, and TCRdb holds only the in-frame ones, with some missing. The sample carries around 64,000 clones, approximately 88% recorded once. Sequences were derived from CD4+ or CD8+ T cells sorted from blood, sampled in a trial of the OX40 agonist ivuxolimab. The V call is TRBV7-9, the J call TRBJ2-2; possible D gene TRBD2, 7 bases. The origin of this receptor is an adult with an advanced solid tumor such as melanoma, head and neck, liver or kidney cancer. The CDR3: CASQLPGGLTGELFF. The CDR3 DNA reads TGTGCCAGCCAACTACCGGGGGGCCTAACCGGGGAGCTGTTTTTT.